The clone carrying this T cell receptor (beta chain) has a count of ten or more. Its antigen is not known. This sample is part of a study of CD8 T cells in ankylosing spondylitis. General study results and limits: Characteristic, it appeared, of ankylosing spondylitis blood was a TCR beta motif of roughly eight highly homologous variants. Within matched ankylosing spondylitis synovial fluid, disease-linked clones were reportedly significantly enriched. A number of the motif variants had already been described in reactive arthritis synovial fluid and blood.

Each CDR3 protein is one row after TCRdb ran MiXCR on the 5' RACE reads. The table records more than 300,000 distinct CDR3 sequences, approximately 8.2% of them present only once. CDR3 length: 13 amino acids. With 1 base removed from V and 6 bases from J, the gap between germline ends came to 7 bases. The source is a male donor with ankylosing spondylitis. Sequencing was performed on blood, either unsorted or a sorted T cell fraction (not recorded which). This chain joins TRBV12-3 or TRBV12-4 and TRBJ1-5; the D is unclear. This CDR3 is CASSLDGRQPQHF. The CDR3 nucleotides read TGTGCCAGCAGTTTAGACGGTCGTCAGCCCCAGCATTTT.